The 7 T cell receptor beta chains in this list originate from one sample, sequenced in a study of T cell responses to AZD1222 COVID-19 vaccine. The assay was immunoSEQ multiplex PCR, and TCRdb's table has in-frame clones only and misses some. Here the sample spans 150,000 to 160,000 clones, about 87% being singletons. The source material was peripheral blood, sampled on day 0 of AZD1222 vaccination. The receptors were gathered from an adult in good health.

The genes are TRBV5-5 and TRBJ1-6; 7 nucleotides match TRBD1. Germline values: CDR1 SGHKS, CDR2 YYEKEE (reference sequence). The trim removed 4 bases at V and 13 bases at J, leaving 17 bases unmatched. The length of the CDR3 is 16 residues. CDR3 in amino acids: CASSPTRTGVGFPLHF. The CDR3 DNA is TGTGCCAGCAGCCCAACCCGGACAGGTGTGGGCTTCCCCCTCCACTTT.

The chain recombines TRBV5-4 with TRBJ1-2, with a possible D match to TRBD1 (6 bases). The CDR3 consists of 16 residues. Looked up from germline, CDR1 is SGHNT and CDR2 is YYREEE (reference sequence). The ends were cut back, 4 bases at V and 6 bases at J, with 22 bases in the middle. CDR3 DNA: TGTGCCAGCAGCGGCGGACCGGACAGCCTGATGGATGGCTACACCTTC. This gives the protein CASSGGPDSLMDGYTF.

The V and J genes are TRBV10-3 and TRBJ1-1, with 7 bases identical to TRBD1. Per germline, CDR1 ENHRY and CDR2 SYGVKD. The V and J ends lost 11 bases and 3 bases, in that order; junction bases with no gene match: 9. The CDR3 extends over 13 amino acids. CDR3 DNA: TGTGCCGTCCAGGGGGGGCAGGACACTGAAGCTTTCTTT. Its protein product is CAVQGGQDTEAFF.

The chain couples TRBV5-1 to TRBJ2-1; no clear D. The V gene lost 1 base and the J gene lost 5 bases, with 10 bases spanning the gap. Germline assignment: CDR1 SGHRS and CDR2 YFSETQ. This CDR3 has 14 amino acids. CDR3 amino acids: CASSLYSQDNEQFF. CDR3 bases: TGCGCCAGCAGCTTGTATAGCCAGGACAATGAGCAGTTCTTC.

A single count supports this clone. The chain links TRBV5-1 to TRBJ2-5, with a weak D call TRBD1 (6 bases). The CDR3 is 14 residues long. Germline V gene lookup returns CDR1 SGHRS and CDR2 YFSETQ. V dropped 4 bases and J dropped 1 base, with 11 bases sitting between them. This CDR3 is CASSTGTPQETQYF. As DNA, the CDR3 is TGCGCCAGCAGCACCGGGACACCCCAAGAGACCCAGTACTTC.

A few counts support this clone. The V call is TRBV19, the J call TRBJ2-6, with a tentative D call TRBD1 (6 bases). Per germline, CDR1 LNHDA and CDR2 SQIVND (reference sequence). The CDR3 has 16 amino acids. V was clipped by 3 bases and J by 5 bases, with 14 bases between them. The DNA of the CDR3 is TGTGCCAGTAGTATGGATACAGGGCCCTGGGCCAACGTCCTGACTTTC. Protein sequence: CASSMDTGPWANVLTF.

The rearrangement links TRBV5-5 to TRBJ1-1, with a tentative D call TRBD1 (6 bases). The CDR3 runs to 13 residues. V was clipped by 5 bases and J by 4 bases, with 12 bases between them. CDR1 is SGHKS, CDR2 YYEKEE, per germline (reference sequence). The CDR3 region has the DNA TGTGCCAGCAGAATACAGGGAGGCACTGAAGCTTTCTTT. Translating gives CASRIQGGTEAFF.